This entry lists 32 T cell receptor beta chains sequenced from one sample in a study of blood T cells in healthy people across ages. A second PCR of roughly 7 to 11 cycles used a sample-barcoded 5' primer and a J-beta primer mix. In TCRdb, the 5' RACE reads were re-called with MiXCR into one record per CDR3 protein. The table lists roughly 1.9 million distinct CDR3 sequences, about 39% of them singletons, with around 23% in the top ten. Sequences were obtained from blood. These receptors all stem from a human donor in good health.

In DNA, the CDR3 is TGTGCCAGCAGCCTCCACAGGTACATGAACACTGAAGCTTTCTTT. It encodes CASSLHRYMNTEAFF. J is TRBJ1-1 and V is TRBV14; tentatively, D is TRBD1 (5 bases). Trimming took 4 bases from V and 0 from J, leaving 12 bases between them. This CDR3 has 15 amino acids. Germline CDR1 and CDR2: SGHDN and FVKESK. The full variable domain, its missing parts supplied by reference TRBV14 and TRBJ1-1, is EAGVTQFPSHSVIEKGQTVTLRCDPISGHDNLYWYRRVMGKEIKFLLHFVKESKQDESGMPNNRFLAERTGGTYSTLKVQPAELEDSGVYFCASSLHRYMNTEAFFGQGTRLTVV.

Only a few counts were recorded for this clonotype. The gene calls are TRBV4-3 and TRBJ2-7, with D unclear. V lost 3 bases to trimming and J lost 4 bases, with 13 bases between them. Germline CDR1 reads LGHNA; CDR2 reads YSLEER. This CDR3 contains 14 residues. The CDR3 protein is CASSQGLVVYEQYF. The DNA for the CDR3 is TGCGCCAGCAGCCAGGGCCTTGTGGTGTACGAGCAGTACTTC.

This clonotype has more than one count but fewer than ten. The chain employs TRBV7-2 and TRBJ2-3; D might be TRBD2 (7 bases). Germline V lookup: CDR1 SGHTA, CDR2 FQGNSA. The V gene lost 4 bases and the J gene lost 8 bases, with 19 bases spanning the gap. CDR3 length equals 15 residues. This CDR3 reads CASSSMGGPQGTQYF. The CDR3 DNA sequence: TGTGCCAGCAGCTCAATGGGGGGGCCACAGGGTACGCAGTATTTT.

The chain combines TRBV30 with TRBJ1-1; D is uncertain. Trimming left V 7 bases short and J 11 bases short, with 14 bases between. CDR1 GTSNPN and CDR2 SVGIG come from the germline V gene (reference sequence). This CDR3 has 10 amino acids. DNA of the CDR3: TGTGCCTACTCACCCAGAGAGGCTTTCTTT. It encodes CAYSPREAFF.

This chain's CDR3 is CASSQTENTYNEQFF. In DNA, the CDR3 is TGTGCCAGCAGCCAAACCGAAAACACCTACAATGAGCAGTTCTTC. The rearrangement uses TRBV5-6 and TRBJ2-1; D gene uncertain. V lost 4 bases and J 2 bases, leaving 13 bases between the germline ends. Germline values: CDR1 SGHDT, CDR2 YYEEEE. This CDR3 has 15 amino acids.

The chain couples TRBV28 to TRBJ2-5; weak D call: TRBD1 (6 bases). The germline V and J ends were trimmed by 5 bases and 3 bases, with 10 bases remaining between them. Germline V gene lookup returns CDR1 MDHEN and CDR2 SYDVKM. This CDR3 has 13 amino acids. CDR3 region: CASSEGVEETQYF. Here the CDR3 DNA reads TGTGCCAGCAGTGAGGGGGTTGAAGAGACCCAGTACTTC.

This rearrangement joins TRBV29-1 to TRBJ1-2; perhaps TRBD1 as D (6 bases). The CDR3 extends over 13 amino acids. Germline values: CDR1 SQVTM, CDR2 ANQGSEA. Trimming took 3 bases from V and 9 from J, leaving 17 bases between them. The CDR3 nucleotides read TGCAGCGTTGACCCACTGCAATGGGGGCGCTACACCTTC. It codes for CSVDPLQWGRYTF.

The V call is TRBV20-1, the J call TRBJ2-3; D is unresolved. There are 11 residues in the CDR3. Germline V lookup: CDR1 DFQATT, CDR2 SNEGSKA (reference sequence). The V gene lost 0 bases and the J gene lost 7 bases, with 5 bases spanning the gap. This CDR3 reads CSARDTNTQYF. The CDR3 nucleotides read TGCAGTGCTAGAGATACCAATACGCAGTATTTT.

The CDR3 reads CATEGQGGETQYF. The CDR3 bases are TGTGCCACCGAAGGACAGGGAGGAGAGACCCAGTACTTC. The chain joins TRBV10-3 to TRBJ2-5; TRBD1 aligns across 8 bases. The V gene's germline CDR1 is ENHRY and CDR2 SYGVKD. With 10 bases clipped from V and 4 bases from J, the junction kept 8 bases outside the gene matches. This CDR3 has 13 residues.

This clonotype was observed a few times. The chain combines TRBV6-5 with TRBJ2-1; D is unclear. Germline values: CDR1 MNHEY, CDR2 SVGAGI. The CDR3 sequence is 14 residues long. V was shortened by 3 bases and J by 4 bases, with 10 bases between the two germline ends. The CDR3 coding sequence is TGTGCCAGCAGTTATATTACTGGATACAATGAGCAGTTCTTC. Amino acids: CASSYITGYNEQFF.

The genes are TRBV6-5 and TRBJ1-5; D is unresolved. Trimming cost V 7 bases and J 5 bases, with 18 bases left between them. Germline CDR1 is MNHEY and CDR2 is SVGAGI. The CDR3 has 15 residues. The CDR3 sequence is CASKFSWLAYQPQHF. In DNA, the CDR3 is TGTGCCAGCAAATTTAGTTGGTTGGCTTATCAGCCCCAGCATTTT.

The V and J genes are TRBV6-2 or TRBV6-3 and TRBJ1-5; no reliable D call. The CDR3 has 13 residues. The V end was cut by 2 bases, the J end by 6 bases, with 8 bases between. Per germline, CDR1 MNHEY and CDR2 SVGEGT. The CDR3 DNA follows: TGTGCCAGCAGTTACAGGGCCGGTCAGCCCCAGCATTTT. This sequence encodes CASSYRAGQPQHF.

This clonotype has at least ten counts. The chain couples TRBV18 to TRBJ2-1; no reliable D call. The V gene's germline CDR1 is KGHSH and CDR2 LQKENI. This CDR3 is built from 14 residues. V was cut by 8 bases and J by 1 base, with 12 bases left in between. The CDR3 sequence: CASSPPYSYNEQFF. CDR3 nucleotide sequence: TGTGCCAGCAGCCCCCCTTATTCCTACAATGAGCAGTTCTTC.

The chain employs TRBV7-2 and TRBJ1-2, with a possible D match to TRBD1 (5 bases). CDR3 length equals 17 residues. Germline CDR1 reads SGHTA; CDR2 reads FQGNSA. Trimming took 2 bases from V and 7 from J, leaving 23 bases between them. DNA of the CDR3: TGTGCCAGCAGCTTACTCGACAGAAGGGTAGATAGGTTTGGCTACACCTTC. Its translation: CASSLLDRRVDRFGYTF.

The chain combines TRBV15 with TRBJ2-4, with TRBD1 identical over 9 bases. Trimming took 6 bases from V and 7 from J; bases not matched to a gene: 10. Germline CDR1 reads LNHNV; CDR2 reads YYDKDF (reference sequence). The CDR3 consists of 15 residues. The CDR3 nucleotides are TGTGCCACCAGTTACGGCCCGACAGGGGGTAACATTCAGTACTTC. It codes for CATSYGPTGGNIQYF.

This clonotype was recorded a few times. V gene TRBV11-1 combines with J gene TRBJ1-1; D uncertain. Germline CDR1 reads SGHAT; CDR2 reads FQDESV (reference sequence). This CDR3 spans 14 amino acids. The V end lost 4 bases, the J end lost 2 bases, and 11 bases lay between the germline ends. The CDR3 loop reads CASSSGPDNTEAFF. CDR3 nucleotide sequence: TGTGCCAGCAGCTCAGGACCCGATAACACTGAAGCTTTCTTT.

This clonotype has a handful of counts. The chain joins TRBV29-1 to TRBJ1-1, with D perhaps TRBD1 (5 bases). CDR1 is SQVTM and CDR2 is ANQGSEA in the germline V gene. This CDR3 contains 13 residues. Deletions cut 2 bases from V and 0 bases from J, with 7 bases between. The CDR3 DNA follows: TGCAGCGTTGAATGGGGCGTGAACACTGAAGCTTTCTTT. Residues: CSVEWGVNTEAFF.

The rearrangement links TRBV29-1 to TRBJ1-2; 7 positions match TRBD1. V was clipped by 6 bases and J by 3 bases; unmatched bases: 4. Germline V gene sequence: CDR1 SQVTM, CDR2 ANQGSEA. This CDR3 comprises 12 residues. The CDR3 reads CSVQDRDYGYTF. The DNA of the CDR3 is TGCAGCGTACAAGACAGGGACTATGGCTACACCTTC.

This chain joins TRBV24-1 and TRBJ2-5; maybe TRBD2 (5 bases). There are 13 residues in the CDR3. The germline gives CDR1 KGHDR, CDR2 SFDVKD. V was pared by 9 bases and J by 7 bases, with 17 bases between. CDR3 DNA sequence: TGTGCCACCGCCCGTGGCCCCGCGGGGACCCAGTACTTC. Translated: CATARGPAGTQYF.

Only a few counts were recorded for this clonotype. The chain couples TRBV6-1 to TRBJ2-7, with D possibly TRBD2 on 6 matching bases. Germline CDR1 reads MNHNS; CDR2 reads SASEGT. The CDR3 extends over 13 amino acids. V lost 10 bases and J 3 bases, leaving 16 bases between the germline ends. CDR3 sequence (DNA): TGTGCCACCGCTCGGGGGAATAACTACGAGCAGTACTTC. Its translation is CATARGNNYEQYF.

V gene TRBV27 combines with J gene TRBJ1-5; D remains ambiguous. V was cut by 3 bases and J by 4 bases, with 10 bases left in between. Looked up from germline, CDR1 is MNHEY and CDR2 is SMNVEV (reference sequence). The CDR3 runs 14 residues. CDR3 nucleotides: TGTGCCAGCAGTTTCGCCCTCCCAAATCAGCCCCAGCATTTT. This sequence encodes CASSFALPNQPQHF.

This clonotype was counted once. The chain recombines TRBV28 with TRBJ1-2; tentative D call: TRBD1 (6 bases). CDR1 is MDHEN and CDR2 is SYDVKM in the germline V gene. Trimming left V 10 bases short and J 5 bases short, with 26 bases between. The CDR3 contains 16 residues. In DNA, the CDR3 is TGTGCCAACGCCAGGACAGTTGAAGGAGGGACTTATGGCTACACCTTC. This sequence encodes CANARTVEGGTYGYTF.

This chain connects TRBV4-3 to TRBJ1-1; D is uncertain. Germline V gene lookup returns CDR1 LGHNA and CDR2 YSLEER. The CDR3 is 15 amino acids. Between the trimmed V and J ends, which lost 4 bases and 0 bases, there was a span of 12 bases. The CDR3 region is CASSRNSRVNTEAFF. The CDR3 region has the DNA TGCGCCAGCAGCCGGAACAGCCGGGTGAACACTGAAGCTTTCTTT.

This clonotype appeared once. J is TRBJ2-6 and V is TRBV11-1; 7 bases are a match to TRBD1. The V gene end was trimmed by 2 bases and the J gene end by 1 base; junction bases not matched to a gene: 17. This CDR3 spans 21 amino acids. Germline V gives CDR1 SGHAT, CDR2 FQDESV (reference sequence). The CDR3 bases are TGTGCCAGCAGCTTAAGAGCAGTCTCTACAGGGGTCCCATCTGGGGCCAACGTCCTGACTTTC. As protein: CASSLRAVSTGVPSGANVLTF.

The V and J genes are TRBV20-1 and TRBJ2-2, with 9 bases identical to TRBD2. V shed 3 bases and J 4 bases; nucleotides not matched to a gene: 6. The CDR3 is 15 residues long. CDR1 is DFQATT and CDR2 is SNEGSKA in the germline V gene (reference sequence). The CDR3 protein is CSASPSGAVTGELFF. The CDR3 DNA reads TGCAGTGCTAGTCCTAGCGGGGCGGTCACCGGGGAGCTGTTTTTT.

The chain combines TRBV11-3 with TRBJ1-1; a weak D match, TRBD1 (6 bases). The CDR3 sequence is 15 residues long. Germline CDR1 SGHNT, CDR2 YENEEA. V was pared by 1 base and J by 4 bases, with 13 bases between. This CDR3 reads CASSLVTGIGTEAFF. CDR3 DNA: TGTGCCAGCAGCTTAGTTACAGGGATCGGCACTGAAGCTTTCTTT.

As for this clonotype: At one end the junction does not follow the germline gene, possibly because of a read error. V and J are TRBV7-8 and TRBJ1-1; a possible D gene is TRBD1 (6 bases). The CDR3 covers 19 residues. In germline, CDR1 is SGHVS, CDR2 FQNEAQ. The CDR3 nucleotides read TGTGCCAGCAGAATCCTTGGCAGGGGTTTGGGGGAAGAGAACGCTGAAGCTTTCTTT. Translated: CASRILGRGLGEENAEAFF.

The rearrangement joins TRBV20-1 to TRBJ1-2; no definite D call. The CDR3 extends over 15 amino acids. Germline V gives CDR1 DFQATT, CDR2 SNEGSKA (reference sequence). Deletions cut 0 bases from V and 0 bases from J, with 11 bases between. CDR3 in amino acids: CSARDQTVPNYGYTF. The CDR3 DNA sequence: TGCAGTGCTAGAGATCAGACGGTTCCTAACTATGGCTACACCTTC.

This clonotype occurred once. The genes are TRBV6-5 and TRBJ2-3; D possibly matches TRBD1 or TRBD2 (5 bases each). The CDR3 runs to 16 residues. Germline V gives CDR1 MNHEY, CDR2 SVGAGI. V lost 0 bases, J lost 1 base, and 11 bases lay in between. CDR3 region: CASSYSGTGRTDTQYF. CDR3 nucleotide sequence: TGTGCCAGCAGTTACTCCGGGACGGGTCGCACAGATACGCAGTATTTT.

The V and J genes are TRBV6-2 or TRBV6-3 and TRBJ2-1; maybe TRBD2 (6 bases). The DNA end is a closer match to TRBJ2-7, so the J assignment may be wrong. This CDR3 region has 11 residues. Germline V gene lookup returns CDR1 MNHEY and CDR2 SVGEGT. The chain's CDR3 is CATGGYNEQYF. The CDR3 bases are TGTGCCACCGGGGGTTACAATGAGCAGTACTTC.

This clonotype appeared a few times. V and J are TRBV28 and TRBJ2-7, with TRBD1 as a possible D gene (6 bases). The CDR3 length is 14 residues. Trimming cost V 6 bases and J 5 bases, with 17 bases left between them. In germline, CDR1 is MDHEN, CDR2 SYDVKM. The CDR3 region is CASRPGHSLHEQYF. CDR3 DNA: TGTGCCAGCAGACCGGGACATAGTTTACACGAGCAGTACTTC.

The chain employs TRBV12-3 or TRBV12-4 and TRBJ2-1, with TRBD2 matching over 13 bases. V dropped 5 bases and J dropped 8; count of bases not matched to a gene: 21. The CDR3 contains 20 residues. CDR3 coding DNA: TGTGCCAGCAGTCCCCTACTAGCGGGGGGGCCAGGGTGGGTAGGCGATGAGCAGTTCTTC. It encodes CASSPLLAGGPGWVGDEQFF.